The 6 T cell receptor beta chains below come from one sample, sequenced in a study of monozygotic twins with inflammatory bowel disease. TCRdb re-called the 5' RACE reads, yielding one record per CDR3 amino acid sequence without DNA. Its listing shows some 130,000 distinct CDR3 sequences. The sequenced sample consisted of blood. Source of these receptors: a human donor with ulcerative colitis or Crohn's disease, or a healthy co-twin of an affected twin (not recorded which).

CDR3 sequence reads: CASSLLAGGPTNEQFF. This sequence joins TRBV6-2 or TRBV6-3 and TRBJ2-1. There are 16 residues in the CDR3. Germline CDR1 MNHEY, CDR2 SVGEGT.

V gene TRBV12-3 or TRBV12-4 combines with J gene TRBJ2-1; the TCRdb call, TRBD1, lacks DNA for checking. The CDR3 has 17 amino acids. This chain's CDR3 is CASRLFSGTGNYNEQFF.

The V gene is TRBV7-9, the J gene TRBJ2-7; TCRdb reports TRBD1, a call that lacks DNA to check it against. Per the germline V gene, CDR1 is SEHNR and CDR2 is FQNEAQ (reference sequence). The CDR3 sequence is 15 residues long. The chain's CDR3 is CASSLVPGQLYEQYF.

This chain uses TRBV20-1 with TRBJ2-1; TCRdb picks TRBD2, but there is no DNA to check that call. Germline CDR1 is DFQATT and CDR2 is SNEGSKA (reference sequence). This CDR3 is 16 amino acids long. The CDR3 loop reads CSASNPSTSMYNEQFF.

The rearrangement links TRBV18 to TRBJ1-5. There are 15 residues in the CDR3. Germline CDR1 and CDR2: KGHSH and LQKENI. This chain's CDR3 is CASSPEGCSNQPQHF.

This chain joins TRBV28 and TRBJ2-1; TCRdb calls TRBD1, which cannot be checked without DNA. This CDR3 comprises 17 residues. From germline, CDR1 is MDHEN and CDR2 SYDVKM. CDR3 residues: CASSLESRRTDYNEQFF.